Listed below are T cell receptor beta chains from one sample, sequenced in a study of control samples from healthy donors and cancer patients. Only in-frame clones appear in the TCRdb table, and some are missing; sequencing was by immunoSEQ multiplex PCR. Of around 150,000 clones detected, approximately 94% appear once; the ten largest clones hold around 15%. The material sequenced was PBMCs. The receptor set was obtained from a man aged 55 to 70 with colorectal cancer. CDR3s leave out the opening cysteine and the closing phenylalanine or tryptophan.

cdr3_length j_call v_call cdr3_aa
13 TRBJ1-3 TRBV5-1 ASSRGTVSGNTIY
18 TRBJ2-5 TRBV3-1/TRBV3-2 ASSQDTGGQGQGYQETQY
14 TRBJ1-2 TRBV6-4 ASSDTPGQGVSGYT
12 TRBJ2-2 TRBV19 ASSQGTNTGELF
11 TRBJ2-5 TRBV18 ASSPAQQETQY
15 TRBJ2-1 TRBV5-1 ASSLVASSTSYNEQF
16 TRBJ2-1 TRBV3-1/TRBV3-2 ASSQDQGGAGARNEQF
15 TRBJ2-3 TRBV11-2 ASSPLLVTMRTDTQY
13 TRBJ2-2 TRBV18 ASSPPGTNTGELF
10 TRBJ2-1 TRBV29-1 SVEDAGQAQF
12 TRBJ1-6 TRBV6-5 ASRRTGTVSPLH
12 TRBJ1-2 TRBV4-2 ASSQGDRGHGYT
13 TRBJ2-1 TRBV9 ASSVGDRGVYEQF
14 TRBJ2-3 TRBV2 ASSLTSGVSADTQY
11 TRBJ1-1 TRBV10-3 AISGTENTEAF
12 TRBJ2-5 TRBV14 ASSQGTGRETQY
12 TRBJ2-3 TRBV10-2 ASKSGQAADTQY
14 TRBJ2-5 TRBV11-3 ASSLASGGGGETQY
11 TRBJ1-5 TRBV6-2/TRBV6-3 ASSYAGPQPQH
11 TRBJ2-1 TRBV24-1 ATSDETINEQF
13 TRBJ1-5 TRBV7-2 ASSLGHYSNQPQH
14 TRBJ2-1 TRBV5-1 ASSSLTSGGPNEQF
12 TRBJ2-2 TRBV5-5 ASTPGLQAGELF
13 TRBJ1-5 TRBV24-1 ATSDPRDTNQPQH
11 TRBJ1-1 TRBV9 ASSVTGETEAF
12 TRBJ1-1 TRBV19 ASSIDTGGTEAF
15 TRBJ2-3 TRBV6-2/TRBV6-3 ASSNLPEAGGTDTQY